The clone carrying this T cell receptor (beta chain) has at least ten counts. Its antigen is currently unknown. Noted time point: sample taken at primary tumor resection. TCRdb called the 5' RACE reads again in MiXCR, with one record for every CDR3 protein. The sample lists approximately 7,000 distinct CDR3 sequences; approximately 12% were seen once. This sample is drawn from a study of spatial heterogeneity in lung cancer. Study-wide points: It was found that expanded intratumoral alpha and beta TCR counts tracked tumor mutation counts.

The sample in question was lung tumor tissue, obtained at surgery. This TCR was sampled from a male donor with early-stage non-small cell lung cancer.

CDR3 nucleotides: TGCAGTGCTAGCCGGGACGGAAGACAAGAGACCCAGTACTTC. This translates into CSASRDGRQETQYF. The gene calls are TRBV20-1 and TRBJ2-5; D may be TRBD1 or TRBD2 (5 bases each). The V gene's germline CDR1 is DFQATT and CDR2 SNEGSKA (reference sequence). This CDR3 is 14 amino acids long. Trimming pared 3 bases from V and 2 bases from J, leaving 13 bases between.